This entry lists 23 T cell receptor beta chains sequenced from one sample in a study of T cell responses to AZD1222 COVID-19 vaccine. Method: immunoSEQ multiplex PCR; TCRdb's copy keeps in-frame clones and lacks some. The table lists around 260,000 clones, 93% of them singletons. Sample: peripheral blood, taken on day 0 of AZD1222 vaccination. These receptor sequences come from an adult in good health.

This rearrangement joins TRBV9 to TRBJ1-2, with D maybe TRBD1 (5 bases). With 5 bases removed from V and 7 bases from J, the gap between germline ends came to 18 bases. CDR3 length: 14 amino acids. Germline V gene data show CDR1 as SGDLS and CDR2 as YYNGEE. The CDR3 DNA reads TGTGCCAGCAGAAATGATGGAGGGGCGAGTGGCTACACCTTC. Translation: CASRNDGGASGYTF.

The rearrangement joins TRBV5-1 to TRBJ1-2; no reliable D call. V was shortened by 4 bases and J by 11 bases, with 21 bases between the two germline ends. Germline loops: CDR1 SGHRS, CDR2 YFSETQ. The CDR3 has 14 residues. The CDR3 bases are TGCGCCAGCAGCCCCGGGGAAGGTGGTAGTGGTTACACCTTC. This sequence encodes CASSPGEGGSGYTF.

The rearrangement links TRBV27 to TRBJ2-3, with a possible D match to TRBD2 (5 bases). There are 14 residues in the CDR3. In germline, CDR1 is MNHEY, CDR2 SMNVEV (reference sequence). V dropped 5 bases and J dropped 2 bases, with 11 bases sitting between them. For the CDR3, the DNA is TGTGCCAGCAGTCCGGGGATCCACACAGATACGCAGTATTTT. Residues: CASSPGIHTDTQYF.

CDR3 nucleotides: TGTGCCAGCACGGTAGCCCAGGGATATGAGCAGTTCTTC. Translated: CASTVAQGYEQFF. The J gene is TRBJ2-1, the V gene TRBV12-3 or TRBV12-4; a possible D gene is TRBD1 (5 bases). The CDR3 is 13 residues long. Trimming cost V 7 bases and J 8 bases, with 15 bases left between them.

The chain is built from TRBV29-1 and TRBJ2-2, with D hard to call. Germline CDR1 is SQVTM and CDR2 is ANQGSEA. The CDR3 is 11 residues long. The ends were cut back, 7 bases at V and 5 bases at J, with 8 bases in the middle. The DNA of the CDR3 is TGCAGCGGGATGGATACCGGGGAGCTGTTTTTT. Amino acids: CSGMDTGELFF.

The chain links TRBV9 to TRBJ1-3; tentative D call: TRBD1 (5 bases). The V end lost 0 bases, the J end lost 0 bases, and 13 bases lay between the germline ends. CDR3 length equals 17 residues. Germline lookup yields CDR1 SGDLS and CDR2 YYNGEE. The CDR3 sequence is CASSVGPGLNSGNTIYF. CDR3 sequence (DNA): TGTGCCAGCAGCGTAGGCCCAGGGCTAAACTCTGGAAACACCATATATTTT.

V and J are TRBV11-2 and TRBJ2-1; a weak D match, TRBD1 (5 bases). Trimming took off 5 bases at V and 4 bases at J, with 18 bases between the two ends. Germline-derived CDR1 and CDR2 are SGHAT and FQNNGV. The CDR3 has 16 amino acids. The CDR3 sequence is CASSPRRQGWYNEQFF. The CDR3 DNA reads as TGTGCCAGCAGCCCAAGGCGGCAGGGCTGGTACAATGAGCAGTTCTTC.

This clone showed up just once. The chain joins TRBV9 to TRBJ2-3; 7 bases are a match to TRBD2. Germline values: CDR1 SGDLS, CDR2 YYNGEE. This CDR3 has 15 amino acids. V lost 3 bases, J lost 2 bases, and 6 bases stayed unmatched. As DNA, the CDR3 is TGTGCCAGCAGCGCCGCCGGGACTATCACAGATACGCAGTATTTT. Its protein is CASSAAGTITDTQYF. Full variable domain (outside the CDR3, taken from reference TRBV9 and TRBJ2-3): DSGVTQTPKHLITATGQRVTLRCSPRSGDLSVYWYQQSLDQGLQFLIQYYNGEERAKGNILERFSAQQFPDLHSELNLSSLELGDSALYFCASSAAGTITDTQYFGPGTRLTVL.

The V call is TRBV6-1, the J call TRBJ1-2; 10 bases are shared with TRBD1. Germline CDR1 reads MNHNS; CDR2 reads SASEGT. CDR3 length equals 16 residues. V shed 0 bases and J 2 bases; nucleotides not matched to a gene: 3. CDR3 sequence (DNA): TGTGCCAGCAGTGAAGCCCGACAGGGGGCCAACTATGGCTACACCTTC. Protein sequence: CASSEARQGANYGYTF.

This clone was recorded a few times. The V and J genes are TRBV2 and TRBJ2-3, with D perhaps assigned TRBD1 or TRBD2 (5 bases each). V shed 6 bases and J shed 3 bases, with 16 bases lying between them. This CDR3 is 15 amino acids long. Germline-derived CDR1 and CDR2 are SNHLY and FYNNEI. The CDR3 here is CASRVGGSDTDTQYF. The CDR3 DNA is TGTGCCAGCAGGGTTGGGGGAAGTGATACAGATACGCAGTATTTT. Filled out from reference TRBV2 and TRBJ2-3, the complete variable domain reads EPEVTQTPSHQVTQMGQEVILRCVPISNHLYFYWYRQILGQKVEFLVSFYNNEISEKSEIFDDQFSVERPDGSNFTLKIRSTKLEDSAMYFCASRVGGSDTDTQYFGPGTRLTVL.

This sequence joins TRBV6-2 or TRBV6-3 and TRBJ2-7, with TRBD1 matching over 12 bases. The CDR3 is 17 amino acids. V shed 6 bases and J 1 base; nucleotides not matched to a gene: 10. Germline V gene sequence: CDR1 MNHEY, CDR2 SVGEGT. CDR3 sequence: CASSPGTGGLKSYEQYF. CDR3 DNA sequence: TGTGCCAGCAGCCCCGGGACAGGGGGCTTGAAATCCTACGAGCAGTACTTC.

The V call is TRBV6-2 or TRBV6-3, the J call TRBJ2-2; 7 bases fit TRBD1. Unmatched junction bases numbered 2, after V lost 5 bases and J lost 2 bases. Germline assignment: CDR1 MNHEY and CDR2 SVGEGT. This CDR3 is built from 14 residues. The CDR3 region is CASSHRGNTGELFF. The DNA of the CDR3 is TGTGCCAGCAGTCACAGGGGTAACACCGGGGAGCTGTTTTTT.

This sequence joins TRBV19 and TRBJ2-1, with D maybe TRBD1 (6 bases). CDR1 is LNHDA, CDR2 SQIVND, per germline (reference sequence). Trimming pared 1 base from V and 14 bases from J, leaving 15 bases between. This CDR3 region has 13 residues. The CDR3, as DNA: TGTGCCAGTAGTATAGGCCGAGGGGGTAGAAAGTTCTTC. Translated, it gives CASSIGRGGRKFF.

The rearrangement uses TRBV2 and TRBJ2-3; TRBD1 aligns across 8 bases. The germline gives CDR1 SNHLY, CDR2 FYNNEI. V dropped 7 bases and J dropped 4; count of bases not matched to a gene: 7. CDR3 length: 14 residues. CDR3 residues: CASKTGVSPDTQYF. The CDR3 region has the DNA TGTGCCAGCAAGACAGGGGTCTCCCCAGATACGCAGTATTTT.

The chain joins TRBV24-1 to TRBJ1-2; 7 bases are a match to TRBD1. The germline gives CDR1 KGHDR, CDR2 SFDVKD. The CDR3 is 12 residues long. Losses at the gene ends were 10 bases for V and 3 bases for J; bases not matched to a gene: 4. The CDR3 nucleotides read TGTGCCACTGAGGGGGCAGACTATGGCTACACCTTC. Translating it yields CATEGADYGYTF.

This chain uses TRBV18 with TRBJ1-4; D possibly corresponds to TRBD1 (6 bases). The CDR3 runs 14 residues. Germline CDR1 reads KGHSH; CDR2 reads LQKENI. The ends were cut back, 6 bases at V and 6 bases at J, with 14 bases in the middle. CDR3 nucleotide sequence: TGTGCCAGCTCCCCGGGGGCGGTGGATGAAAAACTGTTTTTT. Translated, it gives CASSPGAVDEKLFF.

The rearrangement joins TRBV10-3 to TRBJ1-6, with D possibly being TRBD1 (6 bases). The V end lost 6 bases, the J end lost 8 bases, and 14 bases lay between the germline ends. The CDR3 consists of 14 residues. Germline V gene sequence: CDR1 ENHRY, CDR2 SYGVKD. The CDR3 spells CAIRDGGLDSPLHF. DNA of the CDR3: TGTGCCATCAGGGACGGGGGGCTGGATTCACCCCTCCACTTT.

This rearrangement joins TRBV6-5 to TRBJ2-1; no clear D gene. The CDR3 has 12 amino acids. The V end was cut by 3 bases, the J end by 10 bases, with 10 bases between. Germline values: CDR1 MNHEY, CDR2 SVGAGI. The CDR3 DNA sequence: TGTGCCAGCAGTTATGGGGTCGGGGAGCAGTTCTTC. This codes for CASSYGVGEQFF.

V gene TRBV6-5 combines with J gene TRBJ2-7, with a weak D call TRBD2 (6 bases). This CDR3 has 13 amino acids. Per the germline V gene, CDR1 is MNHEY and CDR2 is SVGAGI. V lost 5 bases to trimming and J lost 4 bases, with 12 bases between them. The CDR3 reads CASSTGVRYEQYF. CDR3 in DNA: TGTGCCAGCAGTACGGGGGTTAGGTACGAGCAGTACTTC.

The CDR3 region is CASRSVREGPHEQYF. In nucleotides, the CDR3 is TGTGCCAGCAGATCCGTACGGGAGGGCCCCCACGAGCAGTACTTC. J is TRBJ2-7 and V is TRBV11-2; 8 nucleotides align to TRBD2. CDR1 SGHAT and CDR2 FQNNGV come from the germline V gene. The J segment lost 5 bases and the V segment lost 6 bases, leaving 12 bases of the junction unmatched. The CDR3 extends over 15 amino acids.

The V call is TRBV6-5, the J call TRBJ2-7; no definite D call. V lost 4 bases to trimming and J lost 3 bases, with 13 bases between them. The CDR3 is 14 residues long. Germline V gene sequence: CDR1 MNHEY, CDR2 SVGAGI. DNA of the CDR3: TGTGCCAGCAGTTTCGGACCTCCCCTCTACGAGCAGTACTTC. Amino acid sequence: CASSFGPPLYEQYF.

This clone appeared a single time. The gene calls are TRBV9 and TRBJ2-2; D possibly corresponds to TRBD2 (5 bases). CDR3 length: 16 residues. V gave up 0 bases and J gave up 7 bases, with 16 bases separating them. Germline loops: CDR1 SGDLS, CDR2 YYNGEE. CDR3 sequence reads: CASSVAETGVGGELFF. CDR3 nucleotides: TGTGCCAGCAGCGTAGCGGAGACCGGGGTCGGCGGGGAGCTGTTTTTT.

The gene calls are TRBV5-6 and TRBJ2-1; 8 bases are shared with TRBD1. Germline V gives CDR1 SGHDT, CDR2 YYEEEE. This CDR3 contains 16 residues. With 4 bases clipped from V and 3 bases from J, the junction kept 9 bases outside the gene matches. As DNA, the CDR3 is TGTGCCAGCAGCCTTCGTCCGGGACAGGTCTACAATGAGCAGTTCTTC. Translation: CASSLRPGQVYNEQFF.